This T cell receptor beta chain was recovered during a study of T cell clusters in autoimmune cytopenias. Measured by frequency, this clonotype is medium-sized (0.01 to 0.1%). Its antigen is unidentified. TRB amplification used roughly 250 ng of peripheral blood genomic DNA. The study's findings and limits: Active autoimmune hepatitis patients had almost three-fold fewer exclusive TRB clusters than healthy donors.

The germline V gene encodes CDR1 MNHEY and CDR2 SVGAGI. This CDR3 has 14 amino acids. TRB rearrangements were amplified by touch-down multiplex PCR with mixed TRB-A/B primers. For each CDR3 protein, TCRdb gives one entry from its re-call of the multiplex PCR reads, without DNA. This sample contains around 6,100 distinct CDR3 sequences. The TCR was taken from a human donor with an autoimmune cytopenia or autoimmune hepatitis (not recorded which). The chain has TRBV6-5 and TRBJ1-6; TCRdb's D call of TRBD1 is untestable without DNA. Sequencing was done on a sample of peripheral blood. The CDR3 region is CASSLQGIGSPLHF.